Following are 24 T cell receptor beta chains from one sample sequenced in a study of blood T cell repertoires in COVID-19. TCRdb's copy holds only in-frame clones and misses some; the assay was immunoSEQ multiplex PCR. Of under 250,000 clones in the sample, 80% to 90% were seen once. Sequencing was performed on peripheral blood. The receptors were sampled from a man in his forties or fifties with active or convalescent COVID-19.

The chain is built from TRBV6-2 or TRBV6-3 and TRBJ1-2; D gene unclear. The CDR3 runs 12 residues. From germline, CDR1 is MNHEY and CDR2 SVGEGT. Trimming took 4 bases from V and 4 from J, leaving 7 bases between them. The CDR3 reads CASSWQSYGYTF. In nucleotides, the CDR3 is TGTGCCAGCAGTTGGCAGTCCTATGGCTACACCTTC.

The rearrangement links TRBV28 to TRBJ1-5, with D maybe TRBD1 (5 bases). V was trimmed by 10 bases and J by 6 bases, leaving 16 bases between them. This CDR3 has 13 residues. Per the germline V gene, CDR1 is MDHEN and CDR2 is SYDVKM. CDR3 sequence reads: CATQGGAGQPQHF. The CDR3 coding sequence is TGTGCCACCCAGGGAGGTGCGGGTCAGCCCCAGCATTTT.

The count of this clone is one. The V and J genes are TRBV2 and TRBJ2-2; a possible D gene is TRBD2 (5 bases). In germline, CDR1 is SNHLY, CDR2 FYNNEI. V was pared by 6 bases and J by 5 bases, with 7 bases between. This CDR3 comprises 12 residues. Here the CDR3 reads CASRRETGELFF. Here the CDR3 DNA reads TGTGCCAGCAGGAGGGAAACCGGGGAGCTGTTTTTT.

The rearrangement uses TRBV6-2 or TRBV6-3 and TRBJ2-7; 7 bases are shared with TRBD2. V gave up 2 bases and J gave up 0 bases; unmatched junction bases: 7. This CDR3 is 16 amino acids long. Germline V lookup: CDR1 MNHEY, CDR2 SVGEGT. The CDR3 bases are TGTGCCAGCAGTTACGCGCTAGCGGATAGCTCCTACGAGCAGTACTTC. Protein: CASSYALADSSYEQYF.

V is TRBV5-5 and J is TRBJ1-6; TRBD1 agrees at 8 bases. The CDR3 has 15 residues. The V gene's germline CDR1 is SGHKS and CDR2 YYEKEE (reference sequence). Germline trimming cut 4 bases from V and 4 bases from J; bases unmatched to any gene: 4. CDR3 bases: TGTGCCAGCAGCAACGACAGGGGTTATAATTCACCCCTCCACTTT. Translation: CASSNDRGYNSPLHF.

The chain links TRBV7-8 to TRBJ2-3; D may be TRBD2 (6 bases). Trimming removed 1 base from V and 1 base from J, with 12 bases in between. Per germline, CDR1 SGHVS and CDR2 FQNEAQ. The CDR3 is 16 amino acids. CDR3 loop: CASSLGRPGGTDTQYF. The CDR3 nucleotides are TGTGCCAGCAGCTTAGGTCGACCGGGGGGCACAGATACGCAGTATTTT.

The chain joins TRBV5-4 to TRBJ2-2, with a tentative D call TRBD1 (7 bases). Trimming removed 3 bases at V and 4 bases at J, with 13 bases between. Germline-derived CDR1 and CDR2 are SGHNT and YYREEE (reference sequence). The CDR3 is made up of 15 amino acids. CDR3 nucleotide sequence: TGTGCCAGCAGCTCGGGCAGGGGGGTCACCGGGGAGCTGTTTTTT. Its translation is CASSSGRGVTGELFF.

CDR3 region: CASSADMNTEAFF. CDR3 sequence (DNA): TGTGCCAGTAGTGCCGACATGAACACTGAAGCTTTCTTT. This chain uses TRBV19 with TRBJ1-1; D call uncertain. Germline V gene data show CDR1 as LNHDA and CDR2 as SQIVND (reference sequence). The V and J ends lost 5 bases and 0 bases respectively, with 7 bases between them. The CDR3 consists of 13 residues.

V is TRBV5-1 and J is TRBJ2-5, with 9 positions matching TRBD2. The CDR3 is 16 residues long. Germline V gene sequence: CDR1 SGHRS, CDR2 YFSETQ. V was clipped by 4 bases and J by 0 bases; unmatched bases: 7. DNA for the CDR3: TGCGCCAGCAGCGCAGCGGGGGGTACATACCAAGAGACCCAGTACTTC. This encodes CASSAAGGTYQETQYF.

V usage is TRBV19 and J usage is TRBJ1-6; maybe TRBD1 (5 bases). The CDR3 totals 16 residues. V lost 6 bases and J 5 bases, leaving 17 bases between the germline ends. Germline CDR1 reads LNHDA; CDR2 reads SQIVND (reference sequence). CDR3 amino acids: CASSRRGGGHNSPLHF. The CDR3, as DNA: TGTGCCAGTAGCCGGCGGGGGGGTGGTCATAATTCACCCCTCCACTTT.

This clone was seen a handful of times. The chain employs TRBV6-5 and TRBJ2-2; D gene uncertain. Germline V CDR1 and CDR2: MNHEY, SVGAGI. The CDR3 is 15 residues long. With 6 bases removed from V and 4 bases from J, the gap between germline ends came to 15 bases. CDR3 protein: CASRRPGLSTGELFF. The CDR3 DNA sequence: TGTGCCAGCAGGCGTCCGGGTCTATCCACCGGGGAGCTGTTTTTT.

V gene TRBV19 combines with J gene TRBJ1-3; unclear D gene. Germline V lookup: CDR1 LNHDA, CDR2 SQIVND (reference sequence). V dropped 8 bases and J dropped 0 bases, with 5 bases sitting between them. The CDR3 is made up of 12 amino acids. CDR3 residues: CASASSGNTIYF. DNA of the CDR3: TGTGCCAGTGCGAGCTCTGGAAACACCATATATTTT.

The chain combines TRBV28 with TRBJ2-7; D call uncertain. CDR3 length equals 17 residues. The V gene lost 4 bases and the J gene lost 1 base, with 20 bases spanning the gap. The V gene's germline CDR1 is MDHEN and CDR2 SYDVKM. Here the CDR3 DNA reads TGTGCCAGCAGTTGGCAGTATCTGTCCACAGATTCCTACGAGCAGTACTTC. It specifies CASSWQYLSTDSYEQYF.

The J gene is TRBJ2-3, the V gene TRBV29-1; TRBD1 matches at 7 bases. The length of the CDR3 is 15 residues. The V and J ends lost 7 bases and 0 bases, in that order; junction bases with no gene match: 10. The germline V gene has CDR1 SQVTM and CDR2 ANQGSEA. The DNA of the CDR3 is TGCAGCGCCCGTCAGGGGGAGTTTAGCACAGATACGCAGTATTTT. It yields the protein CSARQGEFSTDTQYF.

This sequence joins TRBV7-9 and TRBJ2-1; TRBD2 matches at 8 bases. The V gene end was trimmed by 4 bases and the J gene end by 5 bases; junction bases not matched to a gene: 7. The germline V gene encodes CDR1 SEHNR and CDR2 FQNEAQ (reference sequence). The CDR3 has 15 residues. This chain's CDR3 is CASSSGTRGHNEQFF. For the CDR3, the DNA is TGTGCCAGCAGCTCAGGGACTAGGGGCCACAATGAGCAGTTCTTC.

This chain links TRBV19 with TRBJ2-1; 10 bases line up with TRBD2. J was trimmed by 3 bases and V by 10 bases; bases with no gene match: 3. CDR3 size: 13 residues. Per germline, CDR1 LNHDA and CDR2 SQIVND (reference sequence). CDR3 protein: CATSGSRYNEQFF. The CDR3 DNA reads as TGTGCCACTAGCGGGAGCCGCTACAATGAGCAGTTCTTC. The complete variable domain, with remaining parts taken from reference TRBV19 and TRBJ2-1, reads DGGITQSPKYLFRKEGQNVTLSCEQNLNHDAMYWYRQDPGQGLRLIYYSQIVNDFQKGDIAEGYSVSREKKESFPLTVTSAQKNPTAFYLCATSGSRYNEQFFGPGTRLTVL.

In this sample, this clone turned up a few times. The rearrangement joins TRBV18 to TRBJ1-3; D gene uncertain. Trimming left V 3 bases short and J 0 bases short, with 18 bases between. The germline V gene has CDR1 KGHSH and CDR2 LQKENI. The CDR3 totals 18 residues. DNA for the CDR3: TGTGCCAGCTCACCGAGGGTGGCCGCCACGAGCTCTGGAAACACCATATATTTT. Amino acids: CASSPRVAATSSGNTIYF. Filled out from reference TRBV18 and TRBJ1-3, the complete variable domain reads NAGVMQNPRHLVRRRGQEARLRCSPMKGHSHVYWYRQLPEEGLKFMVYLQKENIIDESGMPKERFSAEFPKEGPSILRIQQVVRGDSAAYFCASSPRVAATSSGNTIYFGEGSWLTVV.

This clone showed up just once. CDR3 region: CASSSSGGGEQFF. The CDR3 region has the DNA TGCGCCAGCAGTTCTAGCGGGGGGGGTGAGCAGTTCTTC. The chain recombines TRBV10-2 with TRBJ2-1, with TRBD2 matching over 12 bases. CDR1 and CDR2 (germline): WSHSY, SAAADI. The CDR3 consists of 13 residues. V gave up 5 bases and J gave up 9 bases; unmatched junction bases: 2.

This clone appeared a single time. This CDR3 is CASSDQGAGSGYTF. CDR3 nucleotide sequence: TGCGCCAGCAGCGACCAGGGGGCGGGGAGCGGCTACACCTTC. J is TRBJ1-2 and V is TRBV5-1, with 8 bases aligning to TRBD1. CDR3 length: 14 residues. Germline trimming cut 4 bases from V and 8 bases from J; bases unmatched to any gene: 10. In germline, CDR1 is SGHRS, CDR2 YFSETQ.

This clone appeared a few times. This chain joins TRBV6-2 or TRBV6-3 and TRBJ1-2; tentatively, D is TRBD1 (6 bases). This CDR3 contains 15 residues. V lost 2 bases, J lost 4 bases, and 14 bases lay in between. In germline, CDR1 is MNHEY, CDR2 SVGEGT. CDR3 coding DNA: TGTGCCAGCAGTTACCGATCAACAGGGAGCTATGGCTACACCTTC. Protein sequence: CASSYRSTGSYGYTF.

This chain joins TRBV5-4 and TRBJ1-1; 7 positions match TRBD1. Germline assignment: CDR1 SGHNT and CDR2 YYREEE (reference sequence). V trimming: 5 bases; J trimming: 7 bases; junction bases outside the gene matches: 8. The CDR3 has 13 residues. DNA of the CDR3: TGTGCCAGCAGGAGGGACAGCAACCTTGAAGCTTTCTTT. It specifies CASRRDSNLEAFF.

The chain has TRBV5-1 and TRBJ1-1; no definite D call. The CDR3 is 13 amino acids. Trimming stripped 5 bases from V and 4 bases from J, with 12 bases between. Germline assignment: CDR1 SGHRS and CDR2 YFSETQ. The CDR3 region has the DNA TGCGCCAGCAGGGAGGGCCCGAGCACTGAAGCTTTCTTT. This codes for CASREGPSTEAFF.

The count of this clone is one. The CDR3 sequence: CASSLDRGPYEQYV. CDR3 bases: TGTGCCAGCAGCTTAGACAGGGGACCCTACGAGCAGTACGTC. The rearrangement joins TRBV7-8 to TRBJ2-7, with TRBD1 identical over 7 bases. Germline CDR1 is SGHVS and CDR2 is FQNEAQ. There are 14 residues in the CDR3. V lost 1 base and J lost 2; bases outside the gene matches: 2.

In this sample, this clone turned up once. The genes are TRBV19 and TRBJ2-1, with D possibly being TRBD2 (5 bases). V lost 4 bases, J lost 7 bases, and 5 bases lay in between. Germline V gene lookup returns CDR1 LNHDA and CDR2 SQIVND (reference sequence). CDR3 length equals 11 residues. The CDR3 spells CASSRTNEQFF. CDR3 DNA: TGTGCCAGTAGTAGGACTAATGAGCAGTTCTTC.